The clone carrying this T cell receptor (beta chain) was detected only a few times. This specimen comes from a study of patients and donors after allogeneic stem cell transplantation. One entry per CDR3 protein, called by TCRdb with MiXCR from the RT-PCR reads. The sample records roughly 940,000 distinct CDR3 sequences, approximately 19% being singletons. This CDR3 spans 16 amino acids. With V trimmed by 5 bases and J by 0 bases, 7 bases remained unmatched. Germline loops: CDR1 SGHTA, CDR2 FQGNSA. Sequenced: blood, either unsorted or a sorted T cell fraction (not recorded which). The rearrangement joins TRBV7-2 to TRBJ1-3; 7 bases are a match to TRBD1. This sequence was found in a human donor who was either an allogeneic HSCT recipient or a stem cell or donor lymphocyte infusion donor (not recorded which). It is not recorded whose cells these are; they may come from a transplant donor. The CDR3 DNA sequence: TGTGCCAGCAGCACCTCCGGGACAGTCTCTGGAAACACCATATATTTT. Translating it yields CASSTSGTVSGNTIYF.